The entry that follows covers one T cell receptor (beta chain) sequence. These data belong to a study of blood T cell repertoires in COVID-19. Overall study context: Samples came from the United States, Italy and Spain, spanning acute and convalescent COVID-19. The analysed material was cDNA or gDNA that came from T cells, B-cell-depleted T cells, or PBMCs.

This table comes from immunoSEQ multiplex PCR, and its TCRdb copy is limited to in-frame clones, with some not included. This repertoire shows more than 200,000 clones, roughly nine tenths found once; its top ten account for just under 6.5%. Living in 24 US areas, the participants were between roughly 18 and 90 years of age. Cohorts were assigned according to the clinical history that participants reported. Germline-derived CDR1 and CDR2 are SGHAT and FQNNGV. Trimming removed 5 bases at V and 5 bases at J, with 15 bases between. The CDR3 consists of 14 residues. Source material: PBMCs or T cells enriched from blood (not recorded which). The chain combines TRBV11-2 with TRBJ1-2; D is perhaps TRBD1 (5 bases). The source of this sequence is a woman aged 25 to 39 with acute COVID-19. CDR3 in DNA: TGTGCCAGCAGCGAGCGCGGGACGGTTTATGGCTACACCTTC. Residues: CASSERGTVYGYTF.